The clone carrying this T cell receptor beta chain was recorded a few times. Germline CDR1 and CDR2: LGHNA and YNFKEQ. V gave up 3 bases and J gave up 6 bases, with 23 bases separating them. The CDR3 consists of 17 residues. This sample was taken from a study of blood T cell repertoires in COVID-19. Repertoires were generated with immunoSEQ multiplex PCR, while TCRdb's copy carries only in-frame clones and drops some. This sample carries some 290,000 clones, 70% to 90% of them seen once, and the ten largest clones take 3.6%. This receptor was taken from a man younger than 35 with active or convalescent COVID-19. The sequenced sample consisted of peripheral blood. This rearrangement joins TRBV4-2 to TRBJ1-2; perhaps TRBD1 as D (6 bases). Here the CDR3 DNA reads TGTGCCAGCAGCCATCTCAGGGACACCGAGTCCGAGGATGGCTACACCTTC. Encoded protein: CASSHLRDTESEDGYTF.